Listed here are 19 T cell receptor beta chains from one sample, sequenced in a study of blood T cells in healthy people across ages. The authors ran a second PCR of 7 to 11 cycles using a sample-barcoded 5' primer and a J-beta primer mix. TCRdb recomputed calls from the 5' RACE reads with MiXCR, one row per CDR3 protein. The table has roughly 570,000 distinct CDR3 sequences, 27% seen once; the top ten hold less than 20%. The specimen sequenced was blood. These receptors were taken from a woman aged 65 to 85 in good health.

This clonotype has a handful of counts. The rearrangement uses TRBV20-1 and TRBJ1-2; D gene ambiguous. Trimming shortened V by 3 bases and J by 6 bases, and 11 bases separated the two germline ends. This CDR3 contains 12 residues. Germline assignment: CDR1 DFQATT and CDR2 SNEGSKA (reference sequence). The CDR3 bases are TGCAGTGCTAGGTTAATTGAGGATGGCTACACCTTC. It specifies CSARLIEDGYTF.

This clonotype was detected only a few times. An end of the junction does not agree with germline; a read error may underlie this. The V call is TRBV3-1, the J call TRBJ1-3; no reliable D call. Germline V gene lookup returns CDR1 LGHDT and CDR2 YNNKEL (reference sequence). The CDR3 loop spans 14 amino acids. The CDR3 loop is CASSRMSAGNTVYF. In nucleotides, the CDR3 is TGTGCCAGCAGCCGAATGTCGGCTGGAAACACCGTATATTTT.

The chain has TRBV7-2 and TRBJ1-2; 7 bases align to TRBD1. Trimming cost V 3 bases and J 8 bases; bases outside gene matches: 3. Germline V gene sequence: CDR1 SGHTA, CDR2 FQGNSA. The CDR3 runs 12 residues. In DNA, the CDR3 is TGTGCCAGCAGCTTGGACAGGAGCGGCTACACCTTC. The encoded protein is CASSLDRSGYTF.

This clonotype came up a few times. This sequence joins TRBV20-1 and TRBJ1-5; D remains ambiguous. Germline V gives CDR1 DFQATT, CDR2 SNEGSKA (reference sequence). This CDR3 has 14 amino acids. Trimming removed 2 bases at V and 2 bases at J, with 10 bases between. CDR3 region: CSARKEGRNQPQHF. In DNA, the CDR3 is TGCAGTGCTAGAAAGGAAGGACGCAATCAGCCCCAGCATTTT.

This clonotype was observed a few times. This chain links TRBV5-1 with TRBJ2-3; 7 bases are shared with TRBD1. The junction had 4 bases not matched to a gene; V was cut back by 0 bases and J by 6 bases. The germline CDR1 and CDR2 sequences are SGHRS and YFSETQ. The CDR3 has 14 amino acids. Here the CDR3 reads CASSLVQTGDTQYF. DNA for the CDR3: TGCGCCAGCAGCTTGGTACAGACAGGGGATACGCAGTATTTT.

The gene calls are TRBV7-2 and TRBJ1-4; 8 bases match TRBD1. The CDR3 has 14 residues. Germline CDR1 reads SGHTA; CDR2 reads FQGNSA. After removal of 5 bases from V and 8 bases from J, the junction contained 7 bases not matched to a gene. The CDR3, as DNA: TGTGCCAGCAGCCCAGGCAGGGGGCGCGAAAAACTGTTTTTT. It codes for CASSPGRGREKLFF.

This clonotype was recorded a few times. This chain joins TRBV5-1 and TRBJ1-6; D uncertain. CDR3 length equals 13 residues. V was shortened by 6 bases and J by 8 bases, with 12 bases between the two germline ends. The germline V gene encodes CDR1 SGHRS and CDR2 YFSETQ. CDR3 bases: TGCGCCAGCAACCCTCTCCCCGATTCACCCCTCCACTTT. Translation: CASNPLPDSPLHF.

Many counts were recorded for this clonotype. The V call is TRBV12-3 or TRBV12-4, the J call TRBJ2-5, with D maybe TRBD1 (5 bases). This CDR3 contains 13 residues. V was pared by 7 bases and J by 7 bases, with 16 bases between. Written as DNA, the CDR3 is TGTGCCAGCACCTTAACAGGTGATGGGACCCAGTACTTC. This encodes CASTLTGDGTQYF.

This clonotype was counted at least ten times. This chain uses TRBV18 with TRBJ2-1, with 9 nucleotides matching TRBD2. Germline V gives CDR1 KGHSH, CDR2 LQKENI. This CDR3 has 12 amino acids. V dropped 4 bases and J dropped 8; count of bases not matched to a gene: 0. CDR3 in DNA: TGTGCCAGCTCACTAGCGGGGGATGAGCAGTTCTTC. Its protein is CASSLAGDEQFF.

This clonotype was found a few times. V usage is TRBV4-1 and J usage is TRBJ1-1, with 11 bases fitting TRBD1. This CDR3 is 14 amino acids long. The trim removed 5 bases at V and 10 bases at J, leaving 9 bases unmatched. CDR1 MGHRA and CDR2 YSYEKL come from the germline V gene. In DNA form, the CDR3 reads TGCGCCAGCAGCAAATCCGGGACAGGGGGGGGAGCTTTCTTT. Its protein is CASSKSGTGGGAFF.

The CDR3 DNA reads TGTGCCAGCAGTCCTCGGGGGACATCTGGAAACACCATATATTTT. Its protein product is CASSPRGTSGNTIYF. This chain joins TRBV12-3 or TRBV12-4 and TRBJ1-3, with a possible D match to TRBD1 (6 bases). Trimming cost V 5 bases and J 1 base, with 12 bases left between them. The CDR3 is 15 residues long.

V is TRBV27 and J is TRBJ1-1, with D tentatively TRBD1 (6 bases). The CDR3 contains 15 residues. Looked up from germline, CDR1 is MNHEY and CDR2 is SMNVEV (reference sequence). Trimming stripped 2 bases from V and 10 bases from J, with 20 bases between. The CDR3 spells CASSLDLGGAGPAFF. CDR3 nucleotides: TGTGCCAGCAGTTTAGATTTGGGGGGCGCGGGCCCAGCTTTCTTT.

This clonotype was observed a handful of times. V usage is TRBV7-2 and J usage is TRBJ2-5, with 8 bases that match TRBD2. The CDR3 runs to 14 residues. After removal of 2 bases from V and 5 bases from J, the junction contained 4 bases not matched to a gene. Per germline, CDR1 SGHTA and CDR2 FQGNSA. The CDR3 sequence: CASSLQPGGETQYF. DNA of the CDR3: TGTGCCAGCAGCTTACAGCCGGGGGGGGAGACCCAGTACTTC.

V usage is TRBV7-2 and J usage is TRBJ1-2; unclear D gene. This CDR3 contains 12 residues. CDR1 and CDR2 from the germline V gene are SGHTA and FQGNSA. The V end lost 8 bases, the J end lost 2 bases, and 9 bases lay between the germline ends. In DNA, the CDR3 is TGTGCCAGCCGAGACCAAAACTATGGCTACACCTTC. It translates to CASRDQNYGYTF.

V gene TRBV3-1 combines with J gene TRBJ2-3; TRBD1 might be the D (6 bases). Trimming took off 4 bases at V and 6 bases at J, with 14 bases between the two ends. The CDR3 runs to 14 residues. Germline-derived CDR1 and CDR2 are LGHDT and YNNKEL (reference sequence). CDR3 in DNA: TGTGCCAGCAGCCCTCTCCAGGGGCGTGATACGCAGTATTTT. It encodes CASSPLQGRDTQYF.

This clonotype was seen a handful of times. The rearrangement uses TRBV4-3 and TRBJ2-1, with D possibly matching TRBD2 (6 bases). V was clipped by 8 bases and J by 6 bases, with 17 bases between them. From germline, CDR1 is LGHNA and CDR2 YSLEER. CDR3 length: 14 residues. For the CDR3, the DNA is TGCGCCAGCTCCTCGACTAGATCAGGCAATGAGCAGTTCTTC. As protein: CASSSTRSGNEQFF.

This rearrangement joins TRBV20-1 to TRBJ2-1; either TRBD1 or TRBD2 may supply D (6 bases each). Trimming pared 4 bases from V and 3 bases from J, leaving 13 bases between. The CDR3 runs 14 residues. The germline V gene encodes CDR1 DFQATT and CDR2 SNEGSKA (reference sequence). The CDR3 here is CSATRGPYYNEQFF. The DNA of the CDR3 is TGCAGTGCTACTCGGGGGCCCTACTACAATGAGCAGTTCTTC.

The CDR3 DNA reads TGTGCCAGCAGTTACGTAGGATTTGAGACCCAGTACTTC. Translation gives CASSYVGFETQYF. The chain joins TRBV6-2 or TRBV6-3 to TRBJ2-5; D unresolved. Trimming removed 2 bases from V and 5 bases from J, with 9 bases in between. Germline V lookup: CDR1 MNHEY, CDR2 SVGEGT. The CDR3 has 13 residues.

This clonotype was detected only a few times. The chain couples TRBV6-2 or TRBV6-3 to TRBJ2-2, with 9 positions matching TRBD2. The trim removed 6 bases at V and 4 bases at J, leaving 12 bases unmatched. The length of the CDR3 is 17 residues. Germline lookup yields CDR1 MNHEY and CDR2 SVGEGT. CDR3 sequence: CASSPALLAGSTGELFF. DNA for the CDR3: TGTGCCAGCAGCCCAGCCCTTCTAGCGGGAAGCACCGGGGAGCTGTTTTTT.